Many counts were recorded for the clone carrying this T cell receptor beta chain. Its antigen remains unknown. The source of the sample is a study of blood T cells in healthy people across ages. Each donor was a healthy Caucasian individual from Russia, aged about 6 to 100. The use of a sample-barcoded 5' primer and a J-beta primer mix characterized a second PCR of about 7 to 12 cycles. TCRdb fed the 5' RACE reads into MiXCR, producing one record per CDR3 protein. Of 590,000 or so distinct CDR3 sequences listed, approximately 30% are singletons. Findings and caveats of the study: What prevented conclusive comparison of naive and antigen-experienced cells was that PBMCs were unsorted. A roughly linear fall in TCR beta diversity per million T cells was seen with increasing age.

CDR1 and CDR2 from the germline V gene are SEHNR and FQNEAQ (reference sequence). This CDR3 is 14 amino acids long. V lost 7 bases to trimming and J lost 4 bases; unmatched junction nucleotides: 6. Sample: blood. The TCR comes from a woman older than 75 in good health. The chain links TRBV7-9 to TRBJ2-5; 10 bases match TRBD1. The CDR3 nucleotides read TGTGCCAGCAACAGGGACAGGGGAGGAGAGACCCAGTACTTC. Amino acids: CASNRDRGGETQYF.